This T cell receptor (beta chain) is from a study of T cell responses to AZD1222 COVID-19 vaccine (dated by TCRdb to about 2021). Broadly, across the study: AZD1222 recipients whose second dose came at about 4 weeks and those whose second dose came at about 12 weeks were combined into one group, since spike-specific TCR depth and breadth did not differ between the two schedules. TCR sequencing was performed for roughly 250 trial participants, of whom some 200 were given two doses of AZD1222 and 26 were given two doses of MenACWY control vaccine. Trial participants were enrolled into age subgroups of 18-55, 56-69 and 70-plus years, which contained about 150, 27 and 61 TCR-sequenced participants, respectively. Study-level results and caveats: Participants were mostly white British, with more females than males. The authors suggested clonal diversity may have been underestimated. Conclusions about previously exposed vaccinees are limited because only a handful of AZD1222 recipients were SARS-CoV-2 seropositive at baseline. Because no day 14 peak-response samples were available, repertoires were characterized only after the peak T cell response. The 56-69-year group was small, and its depth increase did not reach significance, likely because of low power. Reportedly, almost half of the unique spike-specific TCRs recognized epitopes lying outside the regions that are mutated in the B.1.351 and B.1.1.7 variants. Vaccine-associated CD4 TCRs spanned the whole spike protein, with dominant responses in regions 160-218 and 743-854. After two AZD1222 doses, both the breadth and the depth of spike-specific TCRs were significantly higher than at day 0 and than in MenACWY recipients.

The germline V gene sets CDR1 to KGHDR and CDR2 to SFDVKD. Cut back by 0 bases and 8 bases, the V and J ends lie 6 bases apart. Taken from cysteine to phenylalanine, the CDR3 has 12 residues. The retained sequence is limited to the CDR3, 36 bases, with the frame set at the first base. The meaning of the sample's time point label: baseline before first vaccination. Vaccinee samples came from UK trials COV001 and COV002, including a single-blind randomized controlled phase 2/3 trial of AZD1222 (ChAdOx1 nCoV-19) in healthy adults. For TCRbeta chain sequencing, PBMC samples were collected from trial participants at day 0 and at day 28 after the second dose. In regard to this clone: No cognate antigen has been identified for it. No base-level quality is on record; no much larger clone is a single base apart.

The CDR3 regions of human TCRbeta chains were subjected to immunosequencing. The published analysis was carried out like this. Repertoire TCRs were matched against a reference library of SARS-CoV-2-specific TCRs generated with the MIRA antigen-specificity platform. Breadth was defined as the fraction of unique TCRs that were SARS-CoV-2-associated. Depth was defined as the fraction of total T cells that were SARS-CoV-2-associated. Using the MIRA data, every spike-specific TCR was mapped to the spike region that the TCR reacted to and assigned to either a CD4 or a CD8 class. Log10-transformed breadth and depth values were compared by one-way ANOVA with Sidak's multiple comparisons tests. Entries here come from immuneACCESS through TCRdb and include only in-frame sequences with V and J called. Some clones fail to appear in such tables; in the studies checked, an unresolved V gene covers under half of the shortfall, and the cause of the remainder is unknown. The V and J calls and clone size are taken from that table; D and trimming were inferred from the DNA. Within this sample are roughly 50,000 clones, with 89% of them counted one time only. The ten largest clones add up to approximately 2% of the sample.

The TCR was taken from an adult in good health. The chain employs TRBV24-1 and TRBJ1-2; too little of a D gene remains to name it. The sample consisted of peripheral blood, taken on day 0 of AZD1222 vaccination. The CDR3 reads CATSDLGWGYTF. The bases are TGTGCCACCAGTGATTTGGGTTGGGGCTACACCTTC.